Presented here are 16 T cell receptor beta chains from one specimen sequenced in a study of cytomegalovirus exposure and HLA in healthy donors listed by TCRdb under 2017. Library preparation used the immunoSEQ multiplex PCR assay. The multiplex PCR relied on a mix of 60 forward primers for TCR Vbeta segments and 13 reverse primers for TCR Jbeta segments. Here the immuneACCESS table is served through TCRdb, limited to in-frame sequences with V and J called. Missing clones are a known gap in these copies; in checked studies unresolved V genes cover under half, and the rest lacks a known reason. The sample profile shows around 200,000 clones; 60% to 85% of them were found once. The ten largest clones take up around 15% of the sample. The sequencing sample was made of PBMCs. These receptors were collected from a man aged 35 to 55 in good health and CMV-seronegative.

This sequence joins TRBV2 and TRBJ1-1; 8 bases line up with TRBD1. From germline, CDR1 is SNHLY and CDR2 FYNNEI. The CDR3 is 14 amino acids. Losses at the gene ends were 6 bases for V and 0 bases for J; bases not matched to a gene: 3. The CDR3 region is CASRAGQVNTEAFF. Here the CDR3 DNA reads TGTGCCAGCAGAGCGGGACAGGTGAACACTGAAGCTTTCTTT.

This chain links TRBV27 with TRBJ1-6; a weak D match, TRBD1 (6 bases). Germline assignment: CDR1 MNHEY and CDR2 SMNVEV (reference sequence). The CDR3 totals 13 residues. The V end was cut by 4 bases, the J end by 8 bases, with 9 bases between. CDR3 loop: CASSSGVYSPLHF. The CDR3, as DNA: TGTGCCAGCAGTTCAGGGGTTTATTCACCCCTCCACTTT.

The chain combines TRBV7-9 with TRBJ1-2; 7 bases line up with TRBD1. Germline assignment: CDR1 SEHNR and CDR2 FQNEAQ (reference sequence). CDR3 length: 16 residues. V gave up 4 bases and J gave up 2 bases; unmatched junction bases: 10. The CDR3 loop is CASSSSPGRGNYGYTF. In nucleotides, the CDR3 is TGTGCCAGCAGCTCCTCCCCCGGCAGGGGGAACTATGGCTACACCTTC.

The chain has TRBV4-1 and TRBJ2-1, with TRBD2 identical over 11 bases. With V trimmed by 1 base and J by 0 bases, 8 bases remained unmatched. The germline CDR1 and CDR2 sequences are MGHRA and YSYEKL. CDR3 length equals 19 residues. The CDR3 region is CASSQGRLAGLSSYNEQFF. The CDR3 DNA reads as TGCGCCAGCAGCCAAGGGAGACTAGCGGGGTTAAGCTCCTACAATGAGCAGTTCTTC.

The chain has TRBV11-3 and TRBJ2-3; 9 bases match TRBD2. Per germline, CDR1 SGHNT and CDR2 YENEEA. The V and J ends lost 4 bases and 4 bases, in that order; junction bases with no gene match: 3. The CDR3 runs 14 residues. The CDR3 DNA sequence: TGTGCCAGCAGCTGGGGCGGGGGGGCAGATACGCAGTATTTT. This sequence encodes CASSWGGGADTQYF.

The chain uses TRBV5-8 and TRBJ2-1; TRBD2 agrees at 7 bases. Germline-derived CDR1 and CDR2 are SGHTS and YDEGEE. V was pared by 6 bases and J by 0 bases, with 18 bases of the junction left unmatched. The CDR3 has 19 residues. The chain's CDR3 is CASTLGLAGIAASYNEQFF. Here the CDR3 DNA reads TGTGCCAGCACCCTAGGCTTAGCGGGCATCGCTGCCTCCTACAATGAGCAGTTCTTC.

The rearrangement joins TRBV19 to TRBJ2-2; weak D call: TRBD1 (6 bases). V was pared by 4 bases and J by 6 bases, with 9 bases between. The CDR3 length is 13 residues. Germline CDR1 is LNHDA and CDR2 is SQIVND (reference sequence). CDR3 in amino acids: CASSKGVAGELFF. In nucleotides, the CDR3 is TGTGCCAGTAGTAAGGGGGTCGCCGGGGAGCTGTTTTTT.

DNA of the CDR3: TGTGCCAGCAGTAAACCTGGACAAGCGGGCTCCTACGAGCAGTACTTC. Amino acid sequence: CASSKPGQAGSYEQYF. The chain has TRBV27 and TRBJ2-7, with D possibly TRBD2 on 6 matching bases. Trimming pared 5 bases from V and 0 bases from J, leaving 17 bases between. Per germline, CDR1 MNHEY and CDR2 SMNVEV (reference sequence). This CDR3 contains 16 residues.

The CDR3 loop reads CASTSGVTYEQYF. Written as DNA, the CDR3 is TGTGCCAGCACCAGCGGGGTTACCTACGAGCAGTACTTC. The chain recombines TRBV28 with TRBJ2-7; 7 positions match TRBD2. Germline lookup yields CDR1 MDHEN and CDR2 SYDVKM. V shed 7 bases, J shed 2 bases, and the junction held 5 bases outside the gene matches. The CDR3 runs 13 residues.

CDR3 protein: CASSPALRDTQYF. The CDR3 coding sequence is TGTGCCAGCTCACCAGCGCTCCGCGATACGCAGTATTTT. V is TRBV18 and J is TRBJ2-3, with D uncertain. Germline V gene data show CDR1 as KGHSH and CDR2 as LQKENI. The CDR3 totals 13 residues. Trimming shortened V by 2 bases and J by 6 bases, and 9 bases separated the two germline ends. The variable domain in full, completed from reference TRBV18 and TRBJ2-3, reads NAGVMQNPRHLVRRRGQEARLRCSPMKGHSHVYWYRQLPEEGLKFMVYLQKENIIDESGMPKERFSAEFPKEGPSILRIQQVVRGDSAAYFCASSPALRDTQYFGPGTRLTVL.

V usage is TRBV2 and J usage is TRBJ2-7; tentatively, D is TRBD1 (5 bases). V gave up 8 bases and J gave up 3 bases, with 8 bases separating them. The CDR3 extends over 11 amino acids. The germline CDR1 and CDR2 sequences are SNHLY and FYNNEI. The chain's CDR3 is CASGQGYEQYF. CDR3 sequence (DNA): TGTGCCAGCGGGCAGGGCTACGAGCAGTACTTC.

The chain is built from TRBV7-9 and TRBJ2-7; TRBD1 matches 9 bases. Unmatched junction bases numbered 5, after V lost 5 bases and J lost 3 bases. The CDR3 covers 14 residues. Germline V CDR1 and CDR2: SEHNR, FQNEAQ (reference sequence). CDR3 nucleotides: TGTGCCAGCAGCGCCCTGACAGGGGGCTACGAGCAGTACTTC. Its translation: CASSALTGGYEQYF.

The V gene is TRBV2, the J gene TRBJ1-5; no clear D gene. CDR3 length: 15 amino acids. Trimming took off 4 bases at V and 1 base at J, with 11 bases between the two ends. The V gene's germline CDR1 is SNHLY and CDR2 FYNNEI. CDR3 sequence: CASSAQTVSNQPQHF. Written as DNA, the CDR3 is TGTGCCAGCAGTGCCCAAACAGTGAGCAATCAGCCCCAGCATTTT. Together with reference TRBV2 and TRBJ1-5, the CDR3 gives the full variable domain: EPEVTQTPSHQVTQMGQEVILRCVPISNHLYFYWYRQILGQKVEFLVSFYNNEISEKSEIFDDQFSVERPDGSNFTLKIRSTKLEDSAMYFCASSAQTVSNQPQHFGDGTRLSIL.

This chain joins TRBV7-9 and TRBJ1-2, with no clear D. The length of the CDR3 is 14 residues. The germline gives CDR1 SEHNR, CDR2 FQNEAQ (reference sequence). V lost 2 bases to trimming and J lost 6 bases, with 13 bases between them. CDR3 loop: CASSLNQPGNGYTF. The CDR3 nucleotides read TGTGCCAGCAGCTTAAACCAGCCCGGGAATGGCTACACCTTC.

CDR3 DNA: TGTGCCAGCAGCTTAGATCGGTTTGGAAGCGGGAGCTCCGAGCAGTACTTC. Its protein product is CASSLDRFGSGSSEQYF. The J gene is TRBJ2-7, the V gene TRBV11-3, with 8 bases identical to TRBD2. V lost 0 bases to trimming and J lost 6 bases; unmatched junction nucleotides: 13. The CDR3 runs 17 residues. Germline assignment: CDR1 SGHNT and CDR2 YENEEA.

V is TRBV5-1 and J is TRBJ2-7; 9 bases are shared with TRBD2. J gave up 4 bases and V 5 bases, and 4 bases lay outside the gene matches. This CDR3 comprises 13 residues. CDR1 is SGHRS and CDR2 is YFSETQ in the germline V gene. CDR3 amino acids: CASSRLAAYEQYF. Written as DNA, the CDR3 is TGCGCCAGCAGTCGACTAGCGGCATACGAGCAGTACTTC.